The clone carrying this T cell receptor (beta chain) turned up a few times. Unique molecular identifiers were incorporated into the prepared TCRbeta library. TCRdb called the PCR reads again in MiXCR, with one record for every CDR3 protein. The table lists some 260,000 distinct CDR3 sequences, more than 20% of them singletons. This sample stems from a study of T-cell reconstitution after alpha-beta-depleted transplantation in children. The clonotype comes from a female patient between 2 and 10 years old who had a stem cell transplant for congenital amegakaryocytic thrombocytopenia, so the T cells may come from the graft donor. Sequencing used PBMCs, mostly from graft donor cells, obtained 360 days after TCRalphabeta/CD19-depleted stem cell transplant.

This CDR3 reads CASSLASGRNTGELFF. DNA of the CDR3: TGCGCCAGCAGCTTGGCTTCAGGGCGGAACACCGGGGAGCTGTTTTTT. This chain uses TRBV5-1 with TRBJ2-2; possible D gene TRBD1, 5 bases. V lost 0 bases, J lost 1 base, and 10 bases lay in between. The V gene's germline CDR1 is SGHRS and CDR2 YFSETQ. The CDR3 is 16 amino acids.